The present entry profiles one TCR beta chain with its context. The extraction recovered at least 5 micrograms of total RNA per sample. The V and J ends lost 4 bases and 7 bases respectively, with 11 bases between them. Per the germline V gene, CDR1 is LNHDA and CDR2 is SQIVND (reference sequence). The CDR3 is 13 residues long. The sample comes from a study of blood T cells in healthy people across ages. For the second PCR, which ran for roughly 6 to 12 cycles, a sample-barcoded 5' primer and a J-beta primer mix were used. A single record per CDR3 protein comes from TCRdb applying MiXCR to the 5' RACE reads. The profile shows some 730,000 distinct CDR3 sequences, about 24% of them singletons.

The material sequenced was blood. The TCR sequence derives from a man between 65 and 85 years old in good health. The rearrangement links TRBV19 to TRBJ1-5; unclear D gene. As DNA, the CDR3 is TGTGCCAGTAGTACTGGAGGGAGGCAGCCCCAGCATTTT. As protein: CASSTGGRQPQHF.